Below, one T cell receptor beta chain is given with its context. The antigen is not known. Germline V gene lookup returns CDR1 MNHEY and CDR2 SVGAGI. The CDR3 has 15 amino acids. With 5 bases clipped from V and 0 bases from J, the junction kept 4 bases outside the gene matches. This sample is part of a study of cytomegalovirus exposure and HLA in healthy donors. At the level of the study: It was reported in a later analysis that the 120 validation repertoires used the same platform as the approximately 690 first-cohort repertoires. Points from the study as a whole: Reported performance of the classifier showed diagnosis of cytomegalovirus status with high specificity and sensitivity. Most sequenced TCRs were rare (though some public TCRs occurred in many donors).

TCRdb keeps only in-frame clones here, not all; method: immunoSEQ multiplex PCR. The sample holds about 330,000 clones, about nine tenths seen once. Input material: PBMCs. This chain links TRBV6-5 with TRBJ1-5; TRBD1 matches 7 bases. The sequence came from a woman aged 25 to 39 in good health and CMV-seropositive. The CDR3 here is CASSQTGNSNQPQHF. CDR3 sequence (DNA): TGTGCCAGCAGTCAGACAGGGAATAGCAATCAGCCCCAGCATTTT.